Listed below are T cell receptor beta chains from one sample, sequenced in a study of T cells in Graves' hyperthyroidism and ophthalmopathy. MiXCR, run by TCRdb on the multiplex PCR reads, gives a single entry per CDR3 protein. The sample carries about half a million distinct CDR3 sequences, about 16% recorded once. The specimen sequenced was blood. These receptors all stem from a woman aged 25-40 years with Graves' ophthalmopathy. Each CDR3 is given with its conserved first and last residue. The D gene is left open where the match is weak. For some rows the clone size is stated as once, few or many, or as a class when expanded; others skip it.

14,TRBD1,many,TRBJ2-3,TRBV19,TGTGCCAGCAACCCTGGGACAGGCACAGATACGCAGTATTTT,CASNPGTGTDTQYF
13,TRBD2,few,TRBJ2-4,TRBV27,TGTGCCAGCGCGCAGCGGGAGGCCCACATTCAGTACTTC,CASAQREAHIQYF
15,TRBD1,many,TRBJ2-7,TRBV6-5,TGTGCCAGCAGTTACACCGGGACAGGGGCATACGAGCAGTACTTC,CASSYTGTGAYEQYF
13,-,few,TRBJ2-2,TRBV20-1,TGCAGTGCTAGAGATAGGTTACCCGGGGAGCTGTTTTTT,CSARDRLPGELFF
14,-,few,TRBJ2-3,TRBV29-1,TGCAGCGTTGAAGAAGAAGGAGATACAGATACGCAGTATTTT,CSVEEEGDTDTQYF
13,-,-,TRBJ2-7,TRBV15,TGTGCCACCAGCCTTGACAGTAGCTACGAGCAGTACTTC,CATSLDSSYEQYF
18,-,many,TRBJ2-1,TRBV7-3,TGTGCCAGCAGCTTCGAGGTGTCAGGAGGACCCTCCTACAATGAGCAGTTCTTC,CASSFEVSGGPSYNEQFF
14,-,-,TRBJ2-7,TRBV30,TGTGCCTGGAGTCCCCCTCGGGGCTCCTACGAGCAGTACTTC,CAWSPPRGSYEQYF
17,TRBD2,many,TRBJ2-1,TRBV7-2,TGTGCCAGCAGCCACGGACTAGCGGGAGGGCCTGGCAATGAGCAGTTCTTC,CASSHGLAGGPGNEQFF
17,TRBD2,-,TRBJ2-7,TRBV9,TGTGCCAGCAGCGAGAGGGGAGGACTAGCGGGGACCTACGAGCAGTACTTC,CASSERGGLAGTYEQYF
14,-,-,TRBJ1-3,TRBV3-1,TGTGCCAGCAGCCAAGCAGGGTGGGGAAACACCATATATTTT,CASSQAGWGNTIYF
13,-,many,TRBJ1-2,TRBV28,TGTGCCAGCAGTTTGGCAGGGCCCTATGGCTACACCTTC,CASSLAGPYGYTF
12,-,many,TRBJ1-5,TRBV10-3,TGTGCCATCTCGACGGGCAATCAGCCCCAGCATTTT,CAISTGNQPQHF
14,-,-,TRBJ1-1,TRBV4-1,TGCGCCAGCAGTCCCCCAGGGGCAGGAACTGAAGCTTTCTTT,CASSPPGAGTEAFF
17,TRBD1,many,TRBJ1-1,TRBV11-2,TGTGCCAGCAGCTTAGATGACAGGGTAGGAGTCGGCACTGAAGCTTTCTTT,CASSLDDRVGVGTEAFF
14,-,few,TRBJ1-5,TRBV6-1,TGTGCCAGCAGGACCGGACAGTTTAATCAGCCCCAGCATTTT,CASRTGQFNQPQHF
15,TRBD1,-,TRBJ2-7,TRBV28,TGTGCCAGCAGTTTAAAGCCGGGACAGGGAGGCGAGCAGTACTTC,CASSLKPGQGGEQYF
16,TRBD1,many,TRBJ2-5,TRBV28,TGTGCCAGCAGATTCTACCGGGACAGGGAGAAAGAGACCCAGTACTTC,CASRFYRDREKETQYF
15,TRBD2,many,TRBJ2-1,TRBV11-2,TGTGCCAGCAGCTCCTCCGGGACGGGAGGGAATGAGCAGTTCTTC,CASSSSGTGGNEQFF
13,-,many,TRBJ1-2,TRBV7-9,TGTGCCAGCAGCTTTCTTGGGAGCCGAGGCTACACCTTC,CASSFLGSRGYTF
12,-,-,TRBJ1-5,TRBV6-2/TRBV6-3,TGTGCCAGCAGTTCATACCTCCAGCCCCAGCATTTT,CASSSYLQPQHF
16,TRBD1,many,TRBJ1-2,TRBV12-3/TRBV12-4,TGTGCCAGCAGTTTAAACCCGGGACAGGGGGCTTATGGCTACACCTTC,CASSLNPGQGAYGYTF
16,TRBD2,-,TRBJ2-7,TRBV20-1,TGCAGTGCTAGAGAGGGGGGTAGCGGGAGGACTTACGAGCAGTACTTC,CSAREGGSGRTYEQYF
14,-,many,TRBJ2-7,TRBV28,TGTGCCAGCAGTGTGGGGCAGGGTGTGTACGAGCAGTACTTC,CASSVGQGVYEQYF
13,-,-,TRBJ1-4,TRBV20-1,TGCAGTGCTATGGACCTATTAGGTGAAAAACTGTTTTTT,CSAMDLLGEKLFF
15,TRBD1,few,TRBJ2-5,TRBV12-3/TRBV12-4,TGTGCCAGCAGCCGCCAGGGGGCGGGTTATGAGACCCAGTACTTC,CASSRQGAGYETQYF